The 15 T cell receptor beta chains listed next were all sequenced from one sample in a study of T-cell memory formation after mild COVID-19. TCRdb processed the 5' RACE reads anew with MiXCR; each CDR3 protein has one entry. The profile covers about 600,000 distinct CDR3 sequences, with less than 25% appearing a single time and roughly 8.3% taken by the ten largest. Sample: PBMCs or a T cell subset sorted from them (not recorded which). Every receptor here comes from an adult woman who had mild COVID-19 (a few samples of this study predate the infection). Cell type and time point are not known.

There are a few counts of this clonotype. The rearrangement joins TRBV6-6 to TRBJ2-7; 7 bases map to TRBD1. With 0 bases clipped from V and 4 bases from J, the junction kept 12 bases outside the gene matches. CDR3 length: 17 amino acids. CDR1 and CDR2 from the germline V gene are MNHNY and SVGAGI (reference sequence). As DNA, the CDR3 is TGTGCCAGCAGTTACTCGGGAAGGCTGACAGGGTTTTACGAGCAGTACTTC. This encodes CASSYSGRLTGFYEQYF.

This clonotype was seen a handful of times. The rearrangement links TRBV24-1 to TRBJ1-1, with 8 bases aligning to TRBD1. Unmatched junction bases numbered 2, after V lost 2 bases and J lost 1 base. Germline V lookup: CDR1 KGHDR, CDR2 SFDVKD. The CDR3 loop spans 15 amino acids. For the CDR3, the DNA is TGTGCCACCAGTGATTCCGACAGGGGGAACACTGAAGCTTTCTTT. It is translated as CATSDSDRGNTEAFF.

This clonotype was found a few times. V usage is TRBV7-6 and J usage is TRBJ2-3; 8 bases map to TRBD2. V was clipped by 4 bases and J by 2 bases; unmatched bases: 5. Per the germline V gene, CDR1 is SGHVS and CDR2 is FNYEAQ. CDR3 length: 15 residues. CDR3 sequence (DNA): TGTGCCAGCAGCTGGGCGGGAGGTTCCACAGATACGCAGTATTTT. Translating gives CASSWAGGSTDTQYF. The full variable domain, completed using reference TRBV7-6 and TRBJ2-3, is GAGVSQSPRYKVTKRGQDVALRCDPISGHVSLYWYRQALGQGPEFLTYFNYEAQQDKSGLPNDRFSAERPEGSISTLTIQRTEQRDSAMYRCASSWAGGSTDTQYFGPGTRLTVL.

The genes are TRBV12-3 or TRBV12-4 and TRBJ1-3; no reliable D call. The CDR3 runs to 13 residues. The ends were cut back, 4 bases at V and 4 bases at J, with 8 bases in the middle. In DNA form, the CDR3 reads TGTGCCAGCAGTTCCCTACTCGGAAACACCATATATTTT. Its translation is CASSSLLGNTIYF.

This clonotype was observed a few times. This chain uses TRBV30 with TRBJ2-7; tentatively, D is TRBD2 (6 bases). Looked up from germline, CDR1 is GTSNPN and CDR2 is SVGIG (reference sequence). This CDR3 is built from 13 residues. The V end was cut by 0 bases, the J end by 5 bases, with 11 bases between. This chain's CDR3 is CAWSVLWGDEQYF. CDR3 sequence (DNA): TGTGCCTGGAGTGTACTGTGGGGGGACGAGCAGTACTTC. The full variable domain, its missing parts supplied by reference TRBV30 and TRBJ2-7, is SQTIHQWPATLVQPVGSPLSLECTVEGTSNPNLYWYRQAAGRGLQLLFYSVGIGQISSEVPQNLSASRPQDRQFILSSKKLLLSDSGFYLCAWSVLWGDEQYFGPGTRLTVT.

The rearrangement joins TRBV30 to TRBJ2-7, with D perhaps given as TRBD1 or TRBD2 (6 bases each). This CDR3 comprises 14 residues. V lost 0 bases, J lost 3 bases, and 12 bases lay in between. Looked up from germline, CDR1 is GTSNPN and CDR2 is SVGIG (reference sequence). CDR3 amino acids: CAWSVGGSFYEQYF. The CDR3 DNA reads TGTGCCTGGAGTGTAGGGGGGTCCTTCTACGAGCAGTACTTC.

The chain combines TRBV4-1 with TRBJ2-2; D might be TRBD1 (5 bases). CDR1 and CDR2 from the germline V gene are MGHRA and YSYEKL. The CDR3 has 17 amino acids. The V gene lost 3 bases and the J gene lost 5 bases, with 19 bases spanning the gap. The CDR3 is CASSHRGQGRGTGELFF. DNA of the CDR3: TGCGCCAGCAGCCACCGAGGCCAGGGAAGAGGAACCGGGGAGCTGTTTTTT.

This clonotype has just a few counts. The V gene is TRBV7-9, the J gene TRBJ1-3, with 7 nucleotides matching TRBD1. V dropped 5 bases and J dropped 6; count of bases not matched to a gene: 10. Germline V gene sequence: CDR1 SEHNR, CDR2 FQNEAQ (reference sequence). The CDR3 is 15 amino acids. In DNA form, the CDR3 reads TGTGCCAGCAGCCCCGGGACAGCGGGTCTAAACACCATATATTTT. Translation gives CASSPGTAGLNTIYF.

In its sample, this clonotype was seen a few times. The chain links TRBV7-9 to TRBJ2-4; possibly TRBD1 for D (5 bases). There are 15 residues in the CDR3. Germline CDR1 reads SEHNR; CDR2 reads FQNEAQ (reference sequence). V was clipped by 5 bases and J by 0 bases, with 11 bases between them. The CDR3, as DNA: TGTGCCAGCAGCGCTCAAGGGGTAGCCAAAAACATTCAGTACTTC. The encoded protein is CASSAQGVAKNIQYF. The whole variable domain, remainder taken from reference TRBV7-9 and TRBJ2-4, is DTGVSQNPRHKITKRGQNVTFRCDPISEHNRLYWYRQTLGQGPEFLTYFQNEAQLEKSRLLSDRFSAERPKGSFSTLEIQRTEQGDSAMYLCASSAQGVAKNIQYFGAGTRLSVL.

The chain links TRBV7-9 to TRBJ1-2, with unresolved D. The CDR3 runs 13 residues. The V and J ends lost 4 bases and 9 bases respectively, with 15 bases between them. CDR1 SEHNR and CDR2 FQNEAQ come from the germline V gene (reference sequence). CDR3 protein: CASSSALTSSYTF. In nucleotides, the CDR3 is TGTGCCAGCAGCTCAGCGCTGACGTCCAGCTACACCTTC.

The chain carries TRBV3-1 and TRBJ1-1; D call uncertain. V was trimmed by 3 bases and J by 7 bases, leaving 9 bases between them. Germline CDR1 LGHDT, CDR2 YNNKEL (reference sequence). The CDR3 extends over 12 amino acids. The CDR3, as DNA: TGTGCCAGCAGCCAGGGATGGAATGAAGCTTTCTTT. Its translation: CASSQGWNEAFF.

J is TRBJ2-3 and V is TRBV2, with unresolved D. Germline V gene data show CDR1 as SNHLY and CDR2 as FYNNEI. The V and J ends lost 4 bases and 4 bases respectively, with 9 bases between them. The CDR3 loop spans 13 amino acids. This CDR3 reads CASSARWADTQYF. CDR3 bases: TGTGCCAGCAGTGCCCGGTGGGCAGATACGCAGTATTTT. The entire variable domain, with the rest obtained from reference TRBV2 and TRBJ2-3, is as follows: EPEVTQTPSHQVTQMGQEVILRCVPISNHLYFYWYRQILGQKVEFLVSFYNNEISEKSEIFDDQFSVERPDGSNFTLKIRSTKLEDSAMYFCASSARWADTQYFGPGTRLTVL.

This CDR3 is CASSQRAELGPLGNSPLHF. The CDR3 DNA reads as TGCGCCAGCAGCCAAAGGGCGGAATTGGGACCCCTTGGGAATTCACCCCTCCACTTT. This sequence joins TRBV4-1 and TRBJ1-6, with D perhaps matching TRBD1 (5 bases). Trimming left V 2 bases short and J 7 bases short, with 24 bases between. This CDR3 is 19 amino acids long. Germline-derived CDR1 and CDR2 are MGHRA and YSYEKL.

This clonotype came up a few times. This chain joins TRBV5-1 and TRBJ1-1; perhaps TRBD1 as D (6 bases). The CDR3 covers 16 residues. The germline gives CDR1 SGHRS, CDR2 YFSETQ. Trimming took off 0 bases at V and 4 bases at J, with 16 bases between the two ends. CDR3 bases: TGCGCCAGCAGCTTGGTTTCGGGGGCCTGGAGCACTGAAGCTTTCTTT. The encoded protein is CASSLVSGAWSTEAFF.

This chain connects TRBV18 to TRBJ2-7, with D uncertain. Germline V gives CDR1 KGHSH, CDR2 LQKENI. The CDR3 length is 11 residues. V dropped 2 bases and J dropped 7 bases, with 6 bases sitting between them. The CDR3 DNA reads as TGTGCCAGCTCACCATCGTCGGAGCAGTACTTC. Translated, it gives CASSPSSEQYF.